This entry lists 20 T cell receptor beta chains sequenced from one sample in a study of blood T cells in healthy people across ages (dated by TCRdb to about 2015). The method behind the library was 5' RACE. Sequencer: Illumina HiSeq 2500. The second PCR ran for about 7 to 11 cycles and used a J-beta primer mix along with a sample-barcoded 5' primer. TCRdb trimmed the raw reads at Q25, called clones with MiXCR and kept productive beta chains. Rows are unified per CDR3 protein, each entry keeping the most common DNA and genes. The sample table contains about 1.7 million distinct CDR3 sequences; only one count was recorded for roughly 28% of them. Of the sample, less than 9.5% is held by the ten largest clones. The sequenced material came from blood. Every receptor here comes from a woman in her 30s in good health.

This clonotype was seen repeatedly, ten times or more. The CDR3 bases are TGTGCCAGCAGCTTAGGGCCTAGCGGGAGATGGGGGACCCAGTACTTC. Translating it yields CASSLGPSGRWGTQYF. The chain joins TRBV7-2 to TRBJ2-5; TRBD2 aligns across 10 bases. The CDR3 consists of 16 residues. The ends lost 1 base at V and 7 bases at J; junction bases unmatched: 9. Per germline, CDR1 SGHTA and CDR2 FQGNSA.

This clonotype showed up just a few times. The gene calls are TRBV4-3 and TRBJ2-7; D call uncertain. The ends were cut back, 0 bases at V and 9 bases at J, with 21 bases in the middle. This CDR3 contains 16 residues. Germline assignment: CDR1 LGHNA and CDR2 YSLEER. For the CDR3, the DNA is TGCGCCAGCAGCCAAGATTTGGCAGGATCCCCACCGGGGCAGTACTTC. Protein product: CASSQDLAGSPPGQYF.

This chain links TRBV11-2 with TRBJ2-7; 11 bases match TRBD2. The V gene's germline CDR1 is SGHAT and CDR2 FQNNGV. The CDR3 is made up of 15 amino acids. V was clipped by 5 bases and J by 5 bases; unmatched bases: 8. CDR3 nucleotides: TGTGCCAGCAGCCCAAAAGGACTAGCGGGTAACGAGCAGTACTTC. Translation: CASSPKGLAGNEQYF.

Notes on this clonotype: A much bigger clone sits one base away, suggesting this may be a read error. This CDR3 reads CASSLKGLAKGEQYF. DNA for the CDR3: TGTGCCAGCAGTTTAAAGGGACTAGCGAAGGGTGAGCAGTACTTC. The chain is built from TRBV12-3 or TRBV12-4 and TRBJ2-4; 10 nucleotides line up with TRBD2. This CDR3 has 15 amino acids. J gave up 13 bases and V 2 bases, and 11 bases lay outside the gene matches.

The genes are TRBV6-6 and TRBJ2-6, with unresolved D. CDR3 size: 16 residues. The V end lost 7 bases, the J end lost 1 base, and 14 bases lay between the germline ends. CDR1 and CDR2 from the germline V gene are MNHNY and SVGAGI (reference sequence). Here the CDR3 reads CASNEESVSGANVLTF. CDR3 nucleotides: TGTGCCAGCAACGAGGAGTCGGTTTCTGGGGCCAACGTCCTGACTTTC.

This clonotype was counted many times. J is TRBJ2-5 and V is TRBV12-5; possibly TRBD2 for D (6 bases). The germline V gene has CDR1 LGHNT and CDR2 FRNRAP. The length of the CDR3 is 15 residues. Trimming stripped 0 bases from V and 2 bases from J, with 10 bases between. The CDR3 spells CASGLVLAKQETQYF. CDR3 DNA sequence: TGTGCTAGTGGTTTGGTACTAGCCAAACAAGAGACCCAGTACTTC.

This clonotype showed up many times. The chain recombines TRBV7-2 with TRBJ2-5, with D possibly TRBD2 on 5 matching bases. Germline V gene sequence: CDR1 SGHTA, CDR2 FQGNSA. V was cut by 2 bases and J by 11 bases, with 15 bases left in between. The length of the CDR3 is 13 residues. Here the CDR3 reads CASSLWESEEQYF. Here the CDR3 DNA reads TGTGCCAGCAGCTTATGGGAGTCGGAAGAGCAGTACTTC.

This clonotype showed up many times. This sequence joins TRBV7-2 and TRBJ2-7, with D possibly TRBD1 on 5 matching bases. Per the germline V gene, CDR1 is SGHTA and CDR2 is FQGNSA. This CDR3 spans 16 amino acids. With 0 bases removed from V and 3 bases from J, the gap between germline ends came to 15 bases. CDR3 nucleotides: TGTGCCAGCAGCTTAGCATGGGGCGAACCTCACTACGAGCAGTACTTC. It yields the protein CASSLAWGEPHYEQYF.

Comment on this clonotype: The limits of the CDR3 on the DNA are not certain, so only TCRdb's listed CDR3 is given. CDR3 loop: CASSAFFGGGSFF. This sequence joins TRBV7-2 and TRBJ1-4. Counting both end residues, the CDR3 totals 13 amino acids. Looked up from germline, CDR1 is SGHTA and CDR2 is FQGNSA.

This chain links TRBV29-1 with TRBJ2-3; 7 bases are shared with TRBD2. Per germline, CDR1 SQVTM and CDR2 ANQGSEA. The CDR3 extends over 13 amino acids. V trimming: 4 bases; J trimming: 0 bases; junction bases outside the gene matches: 1. CDR3 sequence: CSVGRGSTDTQYF. The CDR3 region has the DNA TGCAGCGTTGGGCGGGGGAGCACAGATACGCAGTATTTT.

V gene TRBV12-3 or TRBV12-4 combines with J gene TRBJ2-3, with 13 bases identical to TRBD2. The CDR3 runs 17 residues. The V segment lost 6 bases and the J segment 8 bases; nucleotides outside the gene matches: 14. Written as DNA, the CDR3 is TGTGCCAGCAGCCCCTTGGGGCGACTAGCGGGAGGAGGTACGCAGTATTTT. This codes for CASSPLGRLAGGGTQYF.

V usage is TRBV14 and J usage is TRBJ2-3, with 13 bases matching TRBD2. The junction had 4 bases not matched to a gene; V was cut back by 4 bases and J by 3 bases. The germline V gene has CDR1 SGHDN and CDR2 FVKESK. The CDR3 contains 16 residues. CDR3 DNA sequence: TGTGCCAGCAGCCGAGGGACTAGCGGGATAACAGATACGCAGTATTTT. Its protein is CASSRGTSGITDTQYF.

Ten or more counts support this clonotype. The chain links TRBV28 to TRBJ2-3; D possibly corresponds to TRBD2 (6 bases). The CDR3 is made up of 16 amino acids. Looked up from germline, CDR1 is MDHEN and CDR2 is SYDVKM. Trimming removed 5 bases at V and 2 bases at J, with 17 bases between. The CDR3 coding sequence is TGTGCCAGCAGTCGCGAGACTAGGGAGAACACAGATACGCAGTATTTT. Protein sequence: CASSRETRENTDTQYF.

The gene calls are TRBV5-4 and TRBJ2-5, with TRBD1 identical over 7 bases. The CDR3 extends over 14 amino acids. Germline CDR1 and CDR2: SGHNT and YYREEE (reference sequence). After removal of 3 bases from V and 5 bases from J, the junction contained 7 bases not matched to a gene. CDR3 sequence: CASSSTGLLETQYF. CDR3 bases: TGTGCCAGCAGCTCGACAGGGTTGTTGGAGACCCAGTACTTC.

Here the CDR3 DNA reads TGTGCCAGCAGTACAGGGGCCCCCTATGGCTACACCTTC. Protein: CASSTGAPYGYTF. The chain recombines TRBV27 with TRBJ1-2, with 7 nucleotides matching TRBD1. CDR3 length: 13 amino acids. The ends lost 5 bases at V and 4 bases at J; junction bases unmatched: 4. Germline V CDR1 and CDR2: MNHEY, SMNVEV (reference sequence).

This clonotype was seen more than once but under ten times. This chain connects TRBV29-1 to TRBJ1-2, with D possibly TRBD1 on 6 matching bases. V was shortened by 6 bases and J by 7 bases, with 18 bases between the two germline ends. CDR1 is SQVTM and CDR2 is ANQGSEA in the germline V gene. The CDR3 length is 13 residues. This CDR3 is CSVIGGARGGYTF. In nucleotides, the CDR3 is TGCAGCGTGATCGGCGGGGCCAGGGGTGGCTACACCTTC.

A note on this clonotype: One base away lies a much larger clone, so this may be a sequencing read error. The J gene is TRBJ2-7, the V gene TRBV20-1; the match to TRBD2 covers 8 bases. The trim removed 3 bases at V and 4 bases at J, leaving 11 bases unmatched. CDR1 DFQATT and CDR2 SNEGSKA come from the germline V gene (reference sequence). This CDR3 comprises 15 residues. The CDR3 here is CSASTESGSGYEQYF. The CDR3 DNA reads as TGCAGTGCTAGTACCGAAAGCGGGAGCGGTTACGAGCAGTACTTC.

The gene calls are TRBV29-1 and TRBJ2-1, with a tentative D call TRBD2 (7 bases). The CDR3 length is 16 residues. From germline, CDR1 is SQVTM and CDR2 ANQGSEA. The V end lost 6 bases, the J end lost 4 bases, and 22 bases lay between the germline ends. CDR3 residues: CSVREGGASRYNEQFF. CDR3 nucleotides: TGCAGCGTACGTGAAGGGGGGGCTAGCAGATACAATGAGCAGTTCTTC.

The V and J genes are TRBV20-1 and TRBJ2-1, with TRBD2 identical over 11 bases. The V segment lost 5 bases and the J segment 6 bases; nucleotides outside the gene matches: 12. Per germline, CDR1 DFQATT and CDR2 SNEGSKA (reference sequence). The CDR3 sequence is 16 residues long. CDR3 nucleotide sequence: TGCAGTGCTTCTCCCTCTACTAGCGGGAGTTCCAATGAGCAGTTCTTC. This translates into CSASPSTSGSSNEQFF.

This clonotype has at least ten counts. The rearrangement joins TRBV20-1 to TRBJ1-6; 8 bases line up with TRBD1. Looked up from germline, CDR1 is DFQATT and CDR2 is SNEGSKA (reference sequence). Trimming took 2 bases from V and 5 from J; bases not matched to a gene: 11. The CDR3 sequence is 17 residues long. The CDR3, as DNA: TGCAGTGCTAGACCCGAAAGACAGGGGCTAAATAATTCACCCCTCCACTTT. Amino acid sequence: CSARPERQGLNNSPLHF.